This T cell receptor beta chain was identified in a study of T cells of healthy individuals. CDR3 length: 14 residues. V was trimmed by 0 bases and J by 5 bases, leaving 8 bases between them. Germline CDR1 reads SNHLY; CDR2 reads FYNNEI. This clonotype showed up many times. Using its own MiXCR run on the 5' RACE reads, TCRdb lists one record per CDR3 protein. The data show 45,000 to 60,000 distinct CDR3 sequences, with approximately 15% seen just once and 15% to 20% held by the top ten. The origin of this receptor is a human donor in good health. The J gene is TRBJ2-1, the V gene TRBV2; D is uncertain. The CDR3 DNA follows: TGTGCCAGCAGTGAAGCTTCGTGGAACAATGAGCAGTTCTTC. Translated, it gives CASSEASWNNEQFF. Complete variable domain (other parts from reference TRBV2 and TRBJ2-1): EPEVTQTPSHQVTQMGQEVILRCVPISNHLYFYWYRQILGQKVEFLVSFYNNEISEKSEIFDDQFSVERPDGSNFTLKIRSTKLEDSAMYFCASSEASWNNEQFFGPGTRLTVL.